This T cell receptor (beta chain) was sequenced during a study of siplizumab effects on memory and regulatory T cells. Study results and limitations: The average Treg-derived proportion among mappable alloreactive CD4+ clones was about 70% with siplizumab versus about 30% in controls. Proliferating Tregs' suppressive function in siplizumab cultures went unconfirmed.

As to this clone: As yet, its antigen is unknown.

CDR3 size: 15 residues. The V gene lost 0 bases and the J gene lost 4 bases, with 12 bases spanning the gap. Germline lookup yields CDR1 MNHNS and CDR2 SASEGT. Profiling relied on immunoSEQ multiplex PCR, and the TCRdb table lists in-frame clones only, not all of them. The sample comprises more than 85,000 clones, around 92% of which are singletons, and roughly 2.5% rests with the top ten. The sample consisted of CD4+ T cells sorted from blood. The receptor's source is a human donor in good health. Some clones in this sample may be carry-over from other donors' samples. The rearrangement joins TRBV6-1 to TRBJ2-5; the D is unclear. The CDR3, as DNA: TGTGCCAGCAGTGAAGCTAGGACCGACATAGAGACCCAGTACTTC. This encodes CASSEARTDIETQYF.